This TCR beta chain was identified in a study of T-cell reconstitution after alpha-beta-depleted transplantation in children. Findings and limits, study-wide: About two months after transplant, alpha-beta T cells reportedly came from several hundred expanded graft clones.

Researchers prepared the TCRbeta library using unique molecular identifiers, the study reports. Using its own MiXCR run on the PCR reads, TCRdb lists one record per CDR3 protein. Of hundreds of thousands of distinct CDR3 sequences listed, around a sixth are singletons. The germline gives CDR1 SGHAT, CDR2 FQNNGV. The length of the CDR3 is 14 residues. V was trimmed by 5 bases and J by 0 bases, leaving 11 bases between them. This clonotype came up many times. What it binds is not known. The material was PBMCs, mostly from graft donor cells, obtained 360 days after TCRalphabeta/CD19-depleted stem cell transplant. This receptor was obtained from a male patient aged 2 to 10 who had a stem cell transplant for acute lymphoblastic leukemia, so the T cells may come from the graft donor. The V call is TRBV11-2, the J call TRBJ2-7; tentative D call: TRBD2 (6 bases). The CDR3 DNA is TGTGCCAGCAGCCTCGGGGGAAACTCCTACGAGCAGTACTTC. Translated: CASSLGGNSYEQYF.